Shown below are 7 T cell receptor beta chains from a single sample sequenced in a study of T cell repertoires in ileal Crohn's disease. Time point meaning: inflamed ileum from the surgical specimen. Clones were sequenced by immunoSEQ multiplex PCR, and TCRdb holds only the in-frame ones, with some missing. Of around 15,000 clones listed, roughly 76% are singletons. Sample: ileal tissue. The receptors originated from an adult with Crohn's disease.

The chain employs TRBV19 and TRBJ1-5; D is perhaps TRBD1 (5 bases). V lost 9 bases and J 7 bases, leaving 22 bases between the germline ends. Germline CDR1 LNHDA, CDR2 SQIVND (reference sequence). CDR3 length: 15 amino acids. CDR3 nucleotides: TGTGCCAGCAAGACAACGGGGGGGGTGGGACAGCCCCAGCATTTT. It is translated as CASKTTGGVGQPQHF.

The chain is built from TRBV6-1 and TRBJ2-3; 14 bases fit TRBD2. With V trimmed by 4 bases and J by 4 bases, 1 base remained unmatched. The V gene's germline CDR1 is MNHNS and CDR2 SASEGT. CDR3 length equals 15 residues. CDR3 residues: CASSVTSGGADTQYF. CDR3 in DNA: TGTGCCAGCAGTGTGACTAGCGGGGGGGCAGATACGCAGTATTTT.

The chain combines TRBV29-1 with TRBJ1-1; the D is unclear. Germline V gives CDR1 SQVTM, CDR2 ANQGSEA. Trimming removed 3 bases from V and 4 bases from J, with 15 bases in between. The CDR3 totals 14 residues. The CDR3 here is CSVDEGSGRTEAFF. The CDR3 bases are TGCAGCGTTGATGAGGGATCTGGGCGCACTGAAGCTTTCTTT.

V and J are TRBV18 and TRBJ1-5, with D tentatively TRBD1 (5 bases). There are 15 residues in the CDR3. Trimming removed 2 bases from V and 2 bases from J, with 10 bases in between. Germline assignment: CDR1 KGHSH and CDR2 LQKENI. DNA of the CDR3: TGTGCCAGCTCACCAAGCCAGGGCGGCAATCAGCCCCAGCATTTT. Residues: CASSPSQGGNQPQHF.

The chain couples TRBV2 to TRBJ2-7; D is perhaps TRBD1 or TRBD2 (5 bases each). This CDR3 comprises 12 residues. V gave up 8 bases and J gave up 4 bases, with 12 bases separating them. The germline V gene encodes CDR1 SNHLY and CDR2 FYNNEI. DNA for the CDR3: TGTGCCAGCTCCCGGGACGTTTACGAGCAGTACTTC. This gives the protein CASSRDVYEQYF.

This chain joins TRBV9 and TRBJ2-7; 8 nucleotides line up with TRBD2. The V gene end was trimmed by 0 bases and the J gene end by 7 bases; junction bases not matched to a gene: 12. The germline gives CDR1 SGDLS, CDR2 YYNGEE. The CDR3 loop spans 16 amino acids. The CDR3 sequence: CASSVDGGARRGEQYF. The CDR3 nucleotides are TGTGCCAGCAGCGTAGACGGGGGGGCCCGAAGGGGTGAGCAGTACTTC.

The V call is TRBV2, the J call TRBJ2-1, with D hard to call. Trimming stripped 7 bases from V and 7 bases from J, with 11 bases between. The CDR3 totals 12 residues. CDR1 and CDR2 from the germline V gene are SNHLY and FYNNEI. The CDR3 coding sequence is TGTGCCAGCACTTGGTATGGGAATGAGCAGTTCTTC. As protein: CASTWYGNEQFF.